These T cell receptor beta chains were read from a single sample in a study of cytomegalovirus exposure and HLA in healthy donors. Method: immunoSEQ multiplex PCR; TCRdb's copy keeps in-frame clones and lacks some. This table lists some 89,000 clones. Sequenced input: PBMCs. Receptor source: a woman aged 25 to 39 in good health and CMV-seronegative. Each CDR3 is given with its conserved first and last residue. The D gene is left open where the match is weak.

TRBD1,TRBV5-1,TRBJ2-3,TGCGCCAGCAGCTACCAGGGGGTGGGGACAGATACGCAGTATTTT,CASSYQGVGTDTQYF
TRBD2,TRBV10-1,TRBJ2-7,TGCGCCAGCAGTGAAGGAGCGGGAGGGTCGTACGAGCAGTACTTC,CASSEGAGGSYEQYF
TRBD1,TRBV18,TRBJ1-5,TGTGCCAGCTCACCCGGACAGGGGAATCAGCCCCAGCATTTT,CASSPGQGNQPQHF
.,TRBV5-4,TRBJ1-6,TGTGCCAGCAGCTTGGTTGGGGGAGGACGATCACCCCTCCACTTT,CASSLVGGGRSPLHF
TRBD2,TRBV11-3,TRBJ2-4,TGTGCCAGCAGCTCCCATAGGGGTTGGCTAGCGGGACTAGCCAAAAACATTCAGTACTTC,CASSSHRGWLAGLAKNIQYF
TRBD1,TRBV27,TRBJ1-1,TGTGCCAGCAGTTATACAGGGGCAGAGACTGAAGCTTTCTTT,CASSYTGAETEAFF
TRBD2,TRBV11-2,TRBJ2-7,TGTGCCAGCAGCTCCCTAGCGGGAGGGACTTACGAGCAGTACTTC,CASSSLAGGTYEQYF
.,TRBV6-1,TRBJ1-2,TGTGCCAGCAGTACCAACCGGGACTCATATGGCTACACCTTC,CASSTNRDSYGYTF
TRBD1,TRBV9,TRBJ1-2,TGTGCCAGCAGCTCCGGACAGGGGGTTTGGTATGGCTACACCTTC,CASSSGQGVWYGYTF
.,TRBV7-6,TRBJ1-1,TGTGCCAGCAGCTTAGACAGGCGTGAAGCTTTCTTT,CASSLDRREAFF
TRBD2,TRBV11-3,TRBJ2-3,TGTGCCAGCAGCCTCGGACTAGCGGGGCTAAACACAGATACGCAGTATTTT,CASSLGLAGLNTDTQYF
TRBD2,TRBV7-9,TRBJ2-7,TGTGCCAGCAGCTTAGTGTCGCTAGCGGGGGGGAGCGAGCAGTACTTC,CASSLVSLAGGSEQYF
.,TRBV6-6,TRBJ2-1,TGTGCCAGCAGTGAGAGCGGCCCCCCAATCCATGAGCAGTTCTTC,CASSESGPPIHEQFF
TRBD2,TRBV6-1,TRBJ2-5,TGTGCCAGCAGCCTAGCGGGAGGACAAGAGACCCAGTACTTC,CASSLAGGQETQYF
.,TRBV7-9,TRBJ2-1,TGTGCCAGCAGCCTCACGGGAGCGAGCTCCTACAATGAGCAGTTCTTC,CASSLTGASSYNEQFF
TRBD1,TRBV6-1,TRBJ1-2,TGTGCCAGCAGAAGTGACAGGGGGCGAGGCTACACCTTC,CASRSDRGRGYTF
TRBD1,TRBV7-8,TRBJ2-1,TGTGCCAGCAGCTTAGACAAGACAGGGGTACATGAGCAGTTCTTC,CASSLDKTGVHEQFF